This TCR beta chain emerged from a study of T cells expressing NK-cell markers (dated by TCRdb to the early 2020s). Regarding the research as a whole: TCR beta-chain repertoires were profiled in sorted CD3+CD56+NKG2C+, CD3+CD56+NKG2C- and CD3+CD56-NKG2C+ T-cell subsets from roughly eight donors. Randomly selected healthy volunteers, three men and five women, were used as the eight sequenced donors. Among the eight sequenced donors, seven were HCMV-seropositive and one was HCMV-seronegative. Illumina HiSeq 2000/2500, MiSeq or NextSeq was used to sequence libraries as 2 x 150 bp reads.

The CDR3 goes from the cysteine to the phenylalanine over 18 residues. The coding DNA is unavailable. Reading the germline V gene (reference sequence) gives CDR1 LGHDT and CDR2 YNNKEL. To determine HCMV serostatus, a commercial ELISA kit was used to detect HCMV-specific IgG in serum. Peripheral blood mononuclear cells were isolated from blood by Ficoll density gradient centrifugation. Notes on this clonotype: No antigen is known for it.

What the study reported, not specific to this receptor: Whether the expanded NKG2C-expressing T cell clones were specific for HCMV antigens remained unclear. For more than 5 donors, the dominant CD3+CD56+NKG2C+ clonotypes were among the top 10 CD8+ clonotypes and accounted for about 1.0-7.0% of CD8+ T cells. Those dominant clonotypes were again the most abundant among CD3+CD56-NKG2C+ cells in a few donors, at roughly 25-65%.

Sequencing was performed on an Illumina HiSeq 2000. TCR beta cDNA libraries were prepared using 5'RACE template switching, which introduced a universal primer site and unique molecular identifiers. cDNA synthesis was primed from the TCR beta constant segment, followed by two successive PCR amplification steps. Per the source publication's procedure: MIGEC was used to demultiplex reads and group the reads by UMI, and MiTCR was used to assemble and quantify clonotypes. Only TCR cDNA sequences supported by at least two reads were kept to exclude erroneous sequences. The tcR package was used for downstream repertoire analysis, with clonotypes matched between fractions based on CDR3 nucleotide sequence plus V segment. VDJmatch was used to annotate antigen specificity against VDJdb, with one amino acid substitution allowed in CDR3. TCRdb reprocessed the reads; each CDR3 protein sequence makes one entry, and DNA is unavailable. Here the V and J calls rest on TCRdb's processing, not on the authors' analysis. The sample table records about 460,000 distinct CDR3 sequences. Under 1.5% of the sample is held by the ten biggest clonotypes.

The chain couples TRBV3-1 to TRBJ2-5; TCRdb reports TRBD2, a call that lacks DNA to check it against. The sequencing sample was made of blood T cells: a sorted CD56 or NKG2C T cell subset, CD4+ or CD8+ T cells, or bulk PBMC T cells (not recorded which). The sequence derives from a woman aged 45-60 years in good health. Donor details come from another sample of the same person, matched by shared clones. CDR3 sequence: CASSQKFPGLAEQETQYF.